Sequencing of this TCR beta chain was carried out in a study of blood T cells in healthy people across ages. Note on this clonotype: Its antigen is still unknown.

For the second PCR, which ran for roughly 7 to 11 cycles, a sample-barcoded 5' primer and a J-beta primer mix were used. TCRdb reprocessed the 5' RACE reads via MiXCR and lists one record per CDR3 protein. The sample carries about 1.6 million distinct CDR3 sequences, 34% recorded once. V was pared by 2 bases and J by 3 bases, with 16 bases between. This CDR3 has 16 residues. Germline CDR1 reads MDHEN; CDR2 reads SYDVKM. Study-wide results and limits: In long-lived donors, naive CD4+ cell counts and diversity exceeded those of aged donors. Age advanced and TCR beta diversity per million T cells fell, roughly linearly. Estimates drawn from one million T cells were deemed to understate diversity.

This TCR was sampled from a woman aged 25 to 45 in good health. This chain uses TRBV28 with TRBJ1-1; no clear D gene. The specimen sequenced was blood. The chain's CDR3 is CASSLRAAAEDTEAFF. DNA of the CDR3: TGTGCCAGCAGTTTAAGGGCGGCTGCCGAGGACACTGAAGCTTTCTTT.